The clone carrying this TCR beta chain was found many times. The library tagged each cDNA molecule with unique molecular identifiers. TCRdb fed the RACE reads into MiXCR, producing one record per CDR3 protein. This sample carries 55,000 to 75,000 distinct CDR3 sequences, around 7% of them seen once, and the ten largest clones take 1.5% to 2%. The data belong to a study of human T cells and chemical hapten exposure. From germline, CDR1 is DFQATT and CDR2 SNEGSKA (reference sequence). The CDR3 length is 12 residues. V lost 1 base to trimming and J lost 3 bases, with 7 bases between them. Specified time point: pre-sensitization, week 0. Treatment indicated: therapeutic diphenylcyclopropenone sensitization with weekly scalp DPC.

The gene calls are TRBV20-1 and TRBJ2-7; D gene unclear. The TCR originated in a woman in her twenties or thirties with alopecia areata. Some clones in this sample may be carry-over from other donors' samples. The source material was whole blood, sampled in connection with sensitization to the hapten diphenylcyclopropenone (DPC). As DNA, the CDR3 is TGCAGTGCTAGAGGATTACTCTACGAGCAGTACTTC. This translates into CSARGLLYEQYF.